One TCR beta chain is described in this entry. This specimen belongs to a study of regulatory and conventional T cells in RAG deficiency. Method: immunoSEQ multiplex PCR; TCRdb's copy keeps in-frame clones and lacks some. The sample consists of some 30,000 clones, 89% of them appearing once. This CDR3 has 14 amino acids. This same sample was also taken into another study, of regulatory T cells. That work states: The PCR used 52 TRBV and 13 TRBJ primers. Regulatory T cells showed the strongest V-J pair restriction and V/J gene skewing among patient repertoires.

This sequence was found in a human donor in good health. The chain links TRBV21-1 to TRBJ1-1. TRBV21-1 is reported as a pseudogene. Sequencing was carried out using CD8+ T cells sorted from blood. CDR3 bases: TGTGCCAGCAGCGCCCCCAAAAAAAACACTGAAGCTTTCTTT. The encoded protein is CASSAPKKNTEAFF.